This T cell receptor (beta chain) was observed in a study of OX40 agonist ivuxolimab in advanced cancers. With respect to the entire study: The costimulatory receptor OX40 (CD134) was targeted by ivuxolimab, a fully human IgG2 agonistic monoclonal antibody. Intravenous ivuxolimab was administered to patients every 2 weeks at six dose levels: 0.01, 0.1, 0.3, 1.5, 3 and 10 mg/kg. Of the approximately 53 patients in dose escalation, some 20 had hepatocellular carcinoma, about 15 had melanoma, 9 had renal cell carcinoma and 9 had head and neck cancer. The dose-escalation cohort was almost 85% male with a mean age of approximately 59 years, ranging from roughly 20 to 80. Patients were allowed to have had prior anti-PD-1, anti-PD-L1 or anti-CTLA-4 therapy, and 40% to 45% of the dose-escalation patients had been treated with checkpoint inhibitors. Three dose-escalation patients achieved partial responses, one with hepatocellular carcinoma and two with cutaneous melanoma. The point of sequencing TCRbeta in the periphery was to test whether ivuxolimab changed TCR sequence diversity and drove clonal T-cell expansion. The paper covers the monotherapy dose-escalation part of the phase I ivuxolimab trial, which included N of about 50 patients.

This clone turned up a few times. Its antigen is unknown. Base qualities are not provided; no much larger clone lies one nucleotide away. Genomic DNA was isolated from the sorted cells so that the TCRbeta CDR3 region could be sequenced. The immunoSEQ Assay was used to sequence the TCRbeta CDR3 regions. Sourced from immuneACCESS, this table was stored by TCRdb with only in-frame sequences that have V and J called. A share of the clones is absent; for the studies checked, an unresolved V gene accounts for under half, and the remainder has no known explanation. The sample yields some 90,000 clones; roughly 84% were counted once. The top ten hold around 0.28% of the sample. The germline ends are 7 bases apart after V is trimmed by 3 bases and J by 3 bases. The germline V gene specifies SGHRS as CDR1 and YFSETQ as CDR2. The CDR3 sequence holds 12 residues, the cysteine and phenylalanine included. Of the read, only the CDR3 DNA is kept; its 36 bases are in frame from base 1.

Study-level results and caveats: Partial responders in the 0.1-3.0 mg/kg groups had among the lowest normalized peripheral clonal expansion, especially among CD8+ T cells. At doses from 0.1 to 3.0 mg/kg, clonal expansion was seen in both CD4+ and CD8+ blood T cells between baseline and week 6. The antigen specificity of the clonally expanded peripheral T cells was not determined. After ivuxolimab, CD8+ T cells had more expanded clones than CD4+ T cells on average. Low levels of normalized T-cell clonal expansion were also seen in some patients who did not respond.

The trial excluded patients who had a history of autoimmune disease or were on systemic immunosuppression. Peripheral blood for TCR sequencing was drawn from every dose cohort at baseline, at cycle 4 day 1 and at cycle 7 day 1. The samples were taken from a phase I, first-in-human, multicenter, open-label dose-escalation trial of ivuxolimab. Adults with locally advanced or metastatic head and neck squamous cell, hepatocellular, melanoma or renal cell carcinoma were enrolled in the trial. CD4+ and CD8+ T cells were sorted separately from peripheral blood before TCR sequencing. The sequencing used CD4+ or CD8+ T cells sorted from blood, collected in a trial of the OX40 agonist ivuxolimab. The source of this sequence is an adult with an advanced solid tumor such as melanoma, head and neck, liver or kidney cancer. Recombination joined TRBV5-1 with TRBJ2-7; TRBD2 could be the D gene, as 5 bases match. The bases read TGCGCCAGCAGCTCGGGGAGCTACGAGCAGTACTTC. The resulting protein is CASSSGSYEQYF.